Here is one T cell receptor beta chain with its context. What it binds is unknown. Employing constant-segment primers, 5'RACE generated TCR alpha and TCR beta cDNA libraries bearing sample barcodes and UMIs. TCRdb fed the 5' RACE reads into MiXCR, producing one record per CDR3 protein. The table includes over 150,000 distinct CDR3 sequences, approximately 18% detected once. CDR3 length equals 14 residues. Trimming took off 5 bases at V and 2 bases at J, with 11 bases between the two ends. CDR1 is MDHEN and CDR2 is SYDVKM in the germline V gene. This specimen belongs to a study of T-cell memory formation after mild COVID-19. General observations from the study: Researchers found some responding clones in pre-infection memory, a sign that cross-reactive memory joined.

This sequence originates from a man aged 18 to 29 who had mild COVID-19 (a few samples of this study predate the infection). Cell type and time point are not known. The chain uses TRBV28 and TRBJ2-3; TRBD1 is a possible D gene (6 bases). The sequenced sample was PBMCs or a T cell subset sorted from them (not recorded which). This chain's CDR3 is CASSTTGTTDTQYF. The CDR3 DNA sequence: TGTGCCAGCAGTACCACAGGGACCACAGATACGCAGTATTTT.